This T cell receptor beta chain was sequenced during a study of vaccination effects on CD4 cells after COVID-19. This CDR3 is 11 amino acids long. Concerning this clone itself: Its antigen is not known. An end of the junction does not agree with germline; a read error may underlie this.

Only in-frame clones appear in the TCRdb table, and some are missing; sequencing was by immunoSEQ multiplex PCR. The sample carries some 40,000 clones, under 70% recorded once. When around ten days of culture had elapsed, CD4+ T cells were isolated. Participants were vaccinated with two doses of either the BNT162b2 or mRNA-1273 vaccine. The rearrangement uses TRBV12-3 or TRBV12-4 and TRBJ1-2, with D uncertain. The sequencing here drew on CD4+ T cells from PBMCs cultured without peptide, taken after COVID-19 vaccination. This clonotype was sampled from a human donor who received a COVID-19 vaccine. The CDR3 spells CASSIGVGGSF. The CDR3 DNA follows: TGTGCCAGCAGTATTGGAGTCGGCGGCTCCTTC.